The 30 T cell receptor beta chains in this list originate from one sample, sequenced in a study of T cell responses to AZD1222 COVID-19 vaccine. Sequenced by immunoSEQ multiplex PCR; TCRdb stores in-frame clones only, minus some. The sample has approximately 50,000 clones, approximately 85% seen once; the top ten hold roughly 19%. The sequencing used peripheral blood, collected on day 0 of MenACWY control vaccination. These receptors came from an adult in good health.

The chain carries TRBV2 and TRBJ1-1; D is perhaps TRBD1 (6 bases). Germline CDR1 SNHLY, CDR2 FYNNEI. This CDR3 is built from 14 residues. Trimming took off 6 bases at V and 0 bases at J, with 11 bases between the two ends. DNA for the CDR3: TGTGCCAGCAGAGCAGGGGCTTTGAACACTGAAGCTTTCTTT. Translation: CASRAGALNTEAFF.

This clone occurred once. V usage is TRBV28 and J usage is TRBJ1-1, with a possible D match to TRBD1 (5 bases). Germline CDR1 is MDHEN and CDR2 is SYDVKM. With 11 bases removed from V and 1 base from J, the gap between germline ends came to 14 bases. The CDR3 length is 13 residues. CDR3 protein: CAVFLGPNTEAFF. CDR3 nucleotide sequence: TGTGCCGTCTTCTTGGGGCCGAACACTGAAGCTTTCTTT.

This clone was seen more than once but under ten times. The chain couples TRBV7-3 to TRBJ2-1; 16 nucleotides agree with TRBD2. Per germline, CDR1 SGHTA and CDR2 FQGTGA. This CDR3 region has 14 residues. Trimming at V came to 5 bases and at J to 12 bases, leaving 4 bases not matched to a gene. CDR3 protein: CASSPGLAGGSQFF. The CDR3 nucleotides are TGTGCCAGCAGCCCGGGACTAGCGGGAGGGTCGCAGTTCTTC.

This rearrangement joins TRBV6-6 to TRBJ2-2; 10 bases map to TRBD2. The CDR3 is 16 residues long. Germline trimming cut 7 bases from V and 7 bases from J; bases unmatched to any gene: 12. Germline loops: CDR1 MNHNY, CDR2 SVGAGI (reference sequence). CDR3 amino acids: CASTQNFLAGDGELFF. Here the CDR3 DNA reads TGTGCCAGCACCCAAAACTTTCTAGCGGGAGACGGGGAGCTGTTTTTT.

Worth noting for this clone: A read error may produce the germline difference seen at one junction end. The chain is built from TRBV12-3 or TRBV12-4 and TRBJ1-1, with TRBD1 identical over 9 bases. This CDR3 spans 13 amino acids. The CDR3 reads CASSLLFGQGLVF. The CDR3 nucleotides are TGTGCCAGCAGTTTACTATTCGGACAGGGGTTGGTCTTT.

The J gene is TRBJ2-1, the V gene TRBV24-1; 8 bases map to TRBD2. The CDR3 sequence is 16 residues long. Germline lookup yields CDR1 KGHDR and CDR2 SFDVKD. J was trimmed by 2 bases and V by 0 bases; bases with no gene match: 2. The CDR3 is CATSDLSSGTYNEQFF. The CDR3 DNA reads TGTGCCACCAGTGATTTGAGTAGCGGGACCTACAATGAGCAGTTCTTC.

The V and J genes are TRBV29-1 and TRBJ1-1, with 9 nucleotides matching TRBD1. CDR3 length: 12 residues. The germline V gene encodes CDR1 SQVTM and CDR2 ANQGSEA. The J segment lost 5 bases and the V segment lost 7 bases, leaving 5 bases of the junction unmatched. The CDR3 sequence is CSAGQGRTEAFF. DNA of the CDR3: TGCAGCGCCGGACAGGGGCGGACTGAAGCTTTCTTT.

The chain carries TRBV2 and TRBJ2-1, with TRBD2 matching over 9 bases. This CDR3 has 17 residues. V trimming: 4 bases; J trimming: 0 bases; junction bases outside the gene matches: 7. CDR1 is SNHLY and CDR2 is FYNNEI in the germline V gene. CDR3 DNA: TGTGCCAGCAGTGTTGCGGGAGGGAGGAGCTCCTACAATGAGCAGTTCTTC. Translating gives CASSVAGGRSSYNEQFF.

V usage is TRBV5-1 and J usage is TRBJ1-1, with no clear D. CDR1 is SGHRS and CDR2 is YFSETQ in the germline V gene. The V end lost 2 bases, the J end lost 4 bases, and 9 bases lay between the germline ends. The CDR3 contains 13 residues. CDR3 residues: CASSFSVPTEAFF. CDR3 bases: TGCGCCAGCAGCTTCTCTGTGCCCACTGAAGCTTTCTTT.

The chain combines TRBV6-5 with TRBJ1-3, with D uncertain. Trimming took 5 bases from V and 0 from J, leaving 5 bases between them. This CDR3 has 13 residues. The germline gives CDR1 MNHEY, CDR2 SVGAGI. The CDR3 is CASSQDSGNTIYF. CDR3 coding DNA: TGTGCCAGCAGTCAGGACTCTGGAAACACCATATATTTT.

The table lists this clone with a few counts. The chain recombines TRBV19 with TRBJ2-3, with 10 bases aligning to TRBD2. This CDR3 region has 17 residues. Germline V lookup: CDR1 LNHDA, CDR2 SQIVND (reference sequence). V lost 4 bases and J lost 3; bases outside the gene matches: 10. CDR3 coding DNA: TGTGCCAGTAGTAGGGACCTAGCGGGAGTGCTTACAGATACGCAGTATTTT. It codes for CASSRDLAGVLTDTQYF.

The J gene is TRBJ2-7, the V gene TRBV6-2 or TRBV6-3; D perhaps matches TRBD1 (6 bases). The CDR3 has 15 residues. Germline V gene sequence: CDR1 MNHEY, CDR2 SVGEGT. Trimming removed 6 bases from V and 3 bases from J, with 18 bases in between. The CDR3 reads CASSTTQGYLYEQYF. In DNA form, the CDR3 reads TGTGCCAGCAGCACTACACAGGGATACCTCTACGAGCAGTACTTC.

The CDR3 protein is CASSLSVAGGPGDTQYF. CDR3 coding DNA: TGTGCCAGCAGCTTGTCGGTAGCGGGAGGGCCCGGAGATACGCAGTATTTT. V and J are TRBV5-6 and TRBJ2-3; 11 bases are a match to TRBD2. Losses at the gene ends were 1 base for V and 5 bases for J; bases not matched to a gene: 9. CDR1 and CDR2 from the germline V gene are SGHDT and YYEEEE. This CDR3 is built from 17 residues.

The chain carries TRBV11-2 and TRBJ2-3, with D possibly matching TRBD2 (6 bases). V shed 1 base and J shed 0 bases, with 14 bases lying between them. This CDR3 region has 17 residues. Germline CDR1 SGHAT, CDR2 FQNNGV. The CDR3 DNA follows: TGTGCCAGCAGCTTAGGGCTAGCGACTTTCAGCACAGATACGCAGTATTTT. Encoded protein: CASSLGLATFSTDTQYF.

The chain employs TRBV6-5 and TRBJ2-1; 8 bases line up with TRBD1. The CDR3 is 14 amino acids. J gave up 8 bases and V 5 bases, and 8 bases lay outside the gene matches. Germline-derived CDR1 and CDR2 are MNHEY and SVGAGI. The CDR3 region has the DNA TGTGCCAGCAGTAAGGGACAGGAGGTCCATGAGCAGTTCTTC. Residues: CASSKGQEVHEQFF.

The V and J genes are TRBV11-2 and TRBJ2-7, with D unresolved. Germline CDR1 is SGHAT and CDR2 is FQNNGV. V lost 3 bases, J lost 3 bases, and 9 bases lay in between. This CDR3 region has 13 residues. The CDR3 coding sequence is TGTGCCAGCAGCTTGTCCGGAGACTACGAGCAGTACTTC. This sequence encodes CASSLSGDYEQYF. The whole variable domain, remainder taken from reference TRBV11-2 and TRBJ2-7, is EAGVAQSPRYKIIEKRQSVAFWCNPISGHATLYWYQQILGQGPKLLIQFQNNGVVDDSQLPKDRFSAERLKGVDSTLKIQPAKLEDSAVYLCASSLSGDYEQYFGPGTRLTVT.

The genes are TRBV10-2 and TRBJ2-1; D ambiguous. This CDR3 is built from 14 residues. Germline V gene sequence: CDR1 WSHSY, CDR2 SAAADI. The germline V and J ends were trimmed by 2 bases and 3 bases, with 8 bases remaining between them. CDR3 in DNA: TGCGCCAGCAGTGAGGAGCAGGACTACAATGAGCAGTTCTTC. This translates into CASSEEQDYNEQFF.

This rearrangement joins TRBV3-1 (or the pseudogene TRBV3-2) to TRBJ2-3, with a weak D call TRBD2 (6 bases). CDR1 LGHDT and CDR2 YNNKEL come from the germline V gene (reference sequence). The V gene lost 3 bases and the J gene lost 1 base, with 14 bases spanning the gap. The CDR3 is made up of 16 amino acids. CDR3 residues: CASSHCSGTCTDTQYF. The DNA of the CDR3 is TGTGCCAGCAGCCATTGTAGCGGAACATGCACAGATACGCAGTATTTT.

The chain recombines TRBV2 with TRBJ1-4; possibly TRBD1 for D (5 bases). The CDR3 has 14 amino acids. In germline, CDR1 is SNHLY, CDR2 FYNNEI. V lost 6 bases and J 6 bases, leaving 14 bases between the germline ends. As DNA, the CDR3 is TGTGCCAGCAGCGGCAGCCAGGGTTATGAAAAACTGTTTTTT. Protein product: CASSGSQGYEKLFF.

The chain joins TRBV15 to TRBJ2-3, with unresolved D. The germline gives CDR1 LNHNV, CDR2 YYDKDF (reference sequence). Deletions cut 0 bases from V and 4 bases from J, with 5 bases between. This CDR3 is built from 13 residues. The CDR3 bases are TGTGCCACCAGCAGAGATTTTGCAGATACGCAGTATTTT. Its translation is CATSRDFADTQYF.

The chain links TRBV28 to TRBJ2-1; D not certain. Per the germline V gene, CDR1 is MDHEN and CDR2 is SYDVKM. The length of the CDR3 is 16 residues. Trimming left V 2 bases short and J 9 bases short, with 20 bases between. The CDR3 loop reads CASSLAPGPARIEQFF. Written as DNA, the CDR3 is TGTGCCAGCAGTTTAGCACCTGGACCGGCTCGGATTGAGCAGTTCTTC.

This chain uses TRBV6-5 with TRBJ2-3; no clear D. Germline loops: CDR1 MNHEY, CDR2 SVGAGI. The V and J ends lost 5 bases and 3 bases respectively, with 9 bases between them. This CDR3 has 13 residues. The CDR3 loop reads CASSPLGTDTQYF. The CDR3 bases are TGTGCCAGCAGTCCCCTGGGGACAGATACGCAGTATTTT.

The gene calls are TRBV15 and TRBJ1-3, with a possible D match to TRBD1 (6 bases). The CDR3 is 17 amino acids. V lost 1 base and J lost 2, with 15 bases in between. Germline loops: CDR1 LNHNV, CDR2 YYDKDF (reference sequence). Written as DNA, the CDR3 is TGTGCCACCAGCAGAGGGGTTGGGGGGGCGACTGGAAACACCATATATTTT. This codes for CATSRGVGGATGNTIYF.

The chain recombines TRBV7-3 with TRBJ1-2, with unresolved D. Germline V gene data show CDR1 as SGHTA and CDR2 as FQGTGA. The CDR3 runs 13 residues. Between the trimmed V and J ends, which lost 5 bases and 5 bases, there was a span of 12 bases. CDR3: CASSLDNGYGYTF. In DNA form, the CDR3 reads TGTGCCAGCAGCCTCGACAATGGGTATGGCTACACCTTC.

J is TRBJ1-3 and V is TRBV2; TRBD1 aligns across 8 bases. V trimming: 8 bases; J trimming: 0 bases; junction bases outside the gene matches: 6. Per the germline V gene, CDR1 is SNHLY and CDR2 is FYNNEI. This CDR3 is built from 15 residues. The CDR3 reads CASGGQEFSGNTIYF. In DNA, the CDR3 is TGTGCCAGCGGGGGACAGGAGTTCTCTGGAAACACCATATATTTT.

This clone was observed once. This sequence joins TRBV30 and TRBJ1-2; D might be TRBD1 (6 bases). V was clipped by 3 bases and J by 7 bases, with 24 bases between them. The CDR3 contains 16 residues. CDR1 GTSNPN and CDR2 SVGIG come from the germline V gene (reference sequence). The DNA of the CDR3 is TGTGCCTGGAGCCTGTTTCCCCAACAGGGAGGGGGTGGCTACACCTTC. Amino acid sequence: CAWSLFPQQGGGGYTF.

The V call is TRBV5-1, the J call TRBJ1-5, with D tentatively TRBD1 (5 bases). This CDR3 has 14 residues. V was pared by 4 bases and J by 2 bases, with 10 bases between. Germline assignment: CDR1 SGHRS and CDR2 YFSETQ. CDR3 nucleotides: TGCGCCAGCAGCCCTAGGGGAGGCAATCAGCCCCAGCATTTT. It encodes CASSPRGGNQPQHF.

The genes are TRBV7-9 and TRBJ1-2, with TRBD1 matching 7 bases. The CDR3 runs to 13 residues. Trimming took 5 bases from V and 6 from J; bases not matched to a gene: 6. Germline loops: CDR1 SEHNR, CDR2 FQNEAQ (reference sequence). CDR3 coding DNA: TGTGCCAGCAGCCCCGGGACAGAACATGGCTACACCTTC. This gives the protein CASSPGTEHGYTF.

The chain recombines TRBV5-5 with TRBJ2-4; 11 bases are shared with TRBD1. From germline, CDR1 is SGHKS and CDR2 YYEKEE (reference sequence). CDR3 length equals 17 residues. V was pared by 4 bases and J by 8 bases, with 14 bases of the junction left unmatched. The CDR3 is CASSVAAGTGGQDIQYF. The CDR3 DNA sequence: TGTGCCAGCAGCGTGGCCGCCGGGACAGGGGGTCAAGACATTCAGTACTTC. The whole variable domain, filled in from reference TRBV5-5 and TRBJ2-4, reads DAGVTQSPTHLIKTRGQQVTLRCSPISGHKSVSWYQQVLGQGPQFIFQYYEKEERGRGNFPDRFSARQFPNYSSELNVNALLLGDSALYLCASSVAAGTGGQDIQYFGAGTRLSVL.

The chain recombines TRBV10-3 with TRBJ2-1; 8 bases map to TRBD2. Trimming cost V 3 bases and J 0 bases; bases outside gene matches: 7. This CDR3 is built from 17 residues. Germline V gene lookup returns CDR1 ENHRY and CDR2 SYGVKD. This chain's CDR3 is CAISDGGGLSSYNEQFF. CDR3 coding DNA: TGTGCCATCAGTGACGGGGGGGGACTAAGCTCCTACAATGAGCAGTTCTTC.